This T cell receptor (beta chain) was sequenced for a study of tumor-infiltrating lymphocytes in primary liver carcinoma. For the study at large: Sequenced samples came back with roughly 3.65 to 7.13 million productive TCRbeta reads, and the counts looked alike across tissue types.

The germline V gene encodes CDR1 SGHDT and CDR2 YYEEEE. The CDR3 loop spans 14 amino acids. Broader study findings: Top clones occupying all five tumor regions numbered only about 7.5-25%.

To note about this clonotype: Its antigen is as yet unknown. The germline gene is not matched at one end of the junction; a read error may be the cause.

Without any cell sorting, about 20-32 mg of bulk tissue yielded co-extracted RNA and DNA. In every tumor sample, viable tumor cells made up over 90%. Total RNA (around 0.45 ug) served as template for TCR beta cDNA synthesis primed by a constant-region primer. Libraries of TCR beta came from three nested multiplex PCR rounds with slightly modified ARM-PCR. The study ran its first two PCR rounds for nine to ten cycles each, using TRBV1-TRBV30 forward primers and a C-beta reverse primer. Via MiXCR, TCRdb re-called the multiplex PCR reads, giving one row per CDR3 protein. The sample gives tens of thousands of distinct CDR3 sequences, 70% to 75% of which show up once; around 23% is in the top ten.

This TCR was recovered from a man aged 35 to 55 with primary liver carcinoma and hepatitis B virus infection. Sequencing was done on a sample of liver tumor tissue from sampling region 2. Subset defined: tumor region T2, inferior pole. This rearrangement joins TRBV5-6 to TRBJ2-1; D tentatively reads TRBD1 or TRBD2 (5 bases each). In DNA, the CDR3 is TGTACCAGCAGATTCGGGGCGGTGGGCAATGAGCAGTCCTTC. This encodes CTSRFGAVGNEQSF.